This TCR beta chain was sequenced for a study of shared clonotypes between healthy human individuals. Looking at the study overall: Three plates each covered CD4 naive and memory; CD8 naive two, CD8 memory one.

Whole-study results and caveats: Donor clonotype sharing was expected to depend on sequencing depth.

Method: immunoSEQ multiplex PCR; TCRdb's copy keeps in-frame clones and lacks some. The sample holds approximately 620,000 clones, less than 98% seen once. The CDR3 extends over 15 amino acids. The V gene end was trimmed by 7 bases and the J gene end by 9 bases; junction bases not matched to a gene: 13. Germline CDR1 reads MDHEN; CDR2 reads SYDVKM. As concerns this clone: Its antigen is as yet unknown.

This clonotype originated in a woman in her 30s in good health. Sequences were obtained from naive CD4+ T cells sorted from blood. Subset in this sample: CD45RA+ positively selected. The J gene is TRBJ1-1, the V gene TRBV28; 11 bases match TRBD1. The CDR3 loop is CASKQPGQGALKAFF. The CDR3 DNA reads TGTGCCAGCAAACAACCCGGACAGGGGGCGTTGAAAGCTTTCTTT.